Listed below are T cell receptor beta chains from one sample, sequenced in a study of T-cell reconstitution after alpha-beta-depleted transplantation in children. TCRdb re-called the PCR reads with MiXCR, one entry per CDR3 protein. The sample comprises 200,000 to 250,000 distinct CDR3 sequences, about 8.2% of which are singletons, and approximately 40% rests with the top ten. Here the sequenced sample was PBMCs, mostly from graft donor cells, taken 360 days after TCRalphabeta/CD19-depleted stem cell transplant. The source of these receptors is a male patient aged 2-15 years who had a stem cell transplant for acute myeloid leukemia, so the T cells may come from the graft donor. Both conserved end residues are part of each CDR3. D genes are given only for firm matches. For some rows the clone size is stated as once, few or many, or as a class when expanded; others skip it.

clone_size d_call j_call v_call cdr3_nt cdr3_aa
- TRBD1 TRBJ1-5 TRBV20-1 TGCAGTGCTAGCTTACAGGGGGGTCAGCCCCAGCATTTT CSASLQGGQPQHF
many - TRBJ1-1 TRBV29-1 TGCAGCGTTGAGGAGTCAGCAGGGGACACTGAAGCTTTCTTT CSVEESAGDTEAFF
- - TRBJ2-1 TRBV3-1 TGTGCCAGCAGCCAAGAACCCAGCTCCTACAATGAGCAGTTCTTC CASSQEPSSYNEQFF
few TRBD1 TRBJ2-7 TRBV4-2 TGTGCCAGCAGCCAAGAGGACAGGGGAGTCTACGAGCAGTACTTC CASSQEDRGVYEQYF
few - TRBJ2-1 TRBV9 TGTGCCAGCAGCGTAGATGCGGTAGTCTCCTACAATGAGCAGTTCTTC CASSVDAVVSYNEQFF
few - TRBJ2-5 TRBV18 TGTGCCAGCTCACCAGAGAACGCAAGACAAGAGACCCAGTACTTC CASSPENARQETQYF
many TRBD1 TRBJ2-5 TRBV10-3 TGTGCCATCAGTGAGTCGGGACAGGGGCGCCAGTACTTC CAISESGQGRQYF
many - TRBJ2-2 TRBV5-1 TGCGCCAGCAGCTTGGAGTCGAACACCGGGGAGCTGTTTTTT CASSLESNTGELFF
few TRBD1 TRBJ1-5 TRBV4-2 TGTGCCAGCAGCCATACCCCGGGACAGGGTCTTCAGCCCCAGCATTTT CASSHTPGQGLQPQHF
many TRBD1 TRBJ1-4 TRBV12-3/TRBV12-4 TGTGCCAGCAGTTCCCGACAGGGAGTAAATGAAAAACTGTTTTTT CASSSRQGVNEKLFF
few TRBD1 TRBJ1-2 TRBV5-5 TGTGCCAGCAGCTTCCCTTCGGACAGGGCTTATTCATATGGCTACACCTTC CASSFPSDRAYSYGYTF
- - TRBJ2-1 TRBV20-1 TGCAGTGCTAGAGAGCCCCCTCCCCGCCTGGGGGCACGGTTCTACAATGAGCAGTTCTTC CSAREPPPRLGARFYNEQFF
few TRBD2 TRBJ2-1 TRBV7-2 TGTGCCAGCAGCTTAATTCTGAGGGAGGGCCTCGGTGAGCAGTTCTTC CASSLILREGLGEQFF
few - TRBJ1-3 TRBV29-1 TGCAGCGTTGCTTGGGACACAAGCTCTGGAAACACCATATATTTT CSVAWDTSSGNTIYF
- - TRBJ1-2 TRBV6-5 TGTGCCAGCAGTTACTCCCAGAGCACCGAGGTGTACACCTTC CASSYSQSTEVYTF
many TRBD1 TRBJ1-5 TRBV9 TGTGCCAGCAGCGCCAGGGGGCATAGCAATCAGCCCCAGCATTTT CASSARGHSNQPQHF
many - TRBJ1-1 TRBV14 TGTGCCAGCAGCCAGGTGGCCGCTGCCACTGAAGCTTTCTTT CASSQVAAATEAFF
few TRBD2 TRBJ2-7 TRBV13 TGTGCCAGCAGCTTAGTATACAGCGGGAAGTACGAGCAGTACTTC CASSLVYSGKYEQYF
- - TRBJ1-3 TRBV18 TGTGCCAGCTCACCACTATATCCGCCCGGGAGCGGAAACACCATATATTTT CASSPLYPPGSGNTIYF
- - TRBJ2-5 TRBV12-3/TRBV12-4 TGTGCCAGCACAGTGGAGCCCCTACAAGAGACCCAGTACTTC CASTVEPLQETQYF
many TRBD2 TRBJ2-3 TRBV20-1 TGCAGTGCTAGAGATCCTAGCGGGAGCACAGATACGCAGTATTTT CSARDPSGSTDTQYF
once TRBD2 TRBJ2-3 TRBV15 TGTGCCACCAGCCTAAACGGGGGGAAGCCCACAGATACGCAGTATTTT CATSLNGGKPTDTQYF
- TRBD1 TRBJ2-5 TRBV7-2 TGTGCCAGCAGCACTCCCCGGGACAGGGATCCTTGGAACTTC CASSTPRDRDPWNF
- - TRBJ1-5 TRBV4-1 TGCGCCAGCAGTTTTGGGCATAGCAATCAGCCCCAGCATTTT CASSFGHSNQPQHF
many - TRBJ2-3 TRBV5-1 TGCGCCAGCAGCTTCTGGACAGAGGATAGCACAGATACGCAGTATTTT CASSFWTEDSTDTQYF
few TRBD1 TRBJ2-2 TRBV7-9 TGTGCCAGCAGCCCCGGGACAGGGATATCCGGGGAGCTGTTTTTT CASSPGTGISGELFF
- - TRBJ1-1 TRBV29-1 TGCAGCGTTGTGTCAGGAGGCACTGAAGCTTTCTTT CSVVSGGTEAFF
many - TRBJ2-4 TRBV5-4 TGTGCCAGCAGCTTGGCAGGACAAAAAAACATTCAGTACTTC CASSLAGQKNIQYF
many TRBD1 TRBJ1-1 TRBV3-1 TGTGCCAGCAGCCATGGGACAGGGCTAGAAGCTTTCTTT CASSHGTGLEAFF
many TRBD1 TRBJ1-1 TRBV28 TGTGCCAGCAGTCCCCCCCGACAGGGAGCGAGCACTGAAGCTTTCTTT CASSPPRQGASTEAFF
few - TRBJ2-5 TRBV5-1 TGCGCCAGCAGCTTGGCGGCGTTTGGGCGAGAGACCCAGTACTTC CASSLAAFGRETQYF
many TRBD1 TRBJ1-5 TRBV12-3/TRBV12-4 TGTGCCAGCAGTTTACCAACAGGGGATTTTAGCAATCAGCCCCAGCATTTT CASSLPTGDFSNQPQHF
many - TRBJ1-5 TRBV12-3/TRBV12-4 TGTGCCAGCACCCTCGATAATAGCAATCAGCCCCAGCATTTT CASTLDNSNQPQHF